The rows below give T cell receptor beta chains drawn from one sample of a study of blood T cells in healthy people across ages. Via MiXCR, TCRdb re-called the 5' RACE reads, giving one row per CDR3 protein. In the table there are approximately 900,000 distinct CDR3 sequences, about 27% of which are singletons. These same data were also listed under a study on T cells of mothers and their children.

Sequenced: blood. These receptors all stem from a middle-aged woman in good health. The CDR3 runs from the conserved cysteine through the conserved F or W. The D gene is left open where the match is weak. Clone sizes are given selectively: once, few, many, or a class where the clone is expanded.

size: many
D: TRBD2
V: TRBV29-1
J: TRBJ2-7
DNA: TGCAGCGTCGGAGGAGGTGGCGGGGGACCCCTATACGAGCAGTACTTC
CDR3: CSVGGGGGGPLYEQYF

size: .
D: .
V: TRBV7-2
J: TRBJ2-5
DNA: TGTGCCAGCAGCTTGGCTATTGCGGGGCGTGGGGAGCAGTACTTC
CDR3: CASSLAIAGRGEQYF

size: few
D: .
V: TRBV7-3
J: TRBJ2-7
DNA: TGTGCCAGCAGCCGCACTAGCGCACAGGGCGAGCAGTACTTC
CDR3: CASSRTSAQGEQYF

size: few
D: .
V: TRBV18
J: TRBJ2-7
DNA: TGTGCCAGCTCACCACCGCCCGGCTCCTACGAGCAGTACTTC
CDR3: CASSPPPGSYEQYF

size: many
D: .
V: TRBV20-1
J: TRBJ2-3
DNA: TGCAGTGCTAGAAGCGCTGGGACAGATACGCAGTATTTT
CDR3: CSARSAGTDTQYF

size: .
D: TRBD2
V: TRBV7-2
J: TRBJ2-1
DNA: TGTGCCAGCAGCTTAGGAACTAGCGTCAATGAGCAGTGCTTC
CDR3: CASSLGTSVNEQCF

size: many
D: .
V: TRBV12-3/TRBV12-4
J: TRBJ2-1
DNA: TGTGCCAGCAGTTCCCCGGGGCAGGGGTGGGATGAGCAGTTCTTC
CDR3: CASSSPGQGWDEQFF

size: few
D: TRBD1
V: TRBV6-6
J: TRBJ1-2
DNA: TGTGCCAGCAGCCCGACAGGGCGAGGAAGCTATGGCTACACCTTC
CDR3: CASSPTGRGSYGYTF

size: many
D: .
V: TRBV10-3
J: TRBJ1-3
DNA: TGTGCCATCAGGATCCCGACGACCGAATTCTCTGGAAACACCATATATTTT
CDR3: CAIRIPTTEFSGNTIYF

size: few
D: .
V: TRBV20-1
J: TRBJ2-5
DNA: TGCAGTGCTAGAAGACAGGAAGGGACCCAGTACTTC
CDR3: CSARRQEGTQYF

size: .
D: .
V: TRBV5-1
J: TRBJ1-2
DNA: TGCGCCAGCAGCTCCCGGGGTTTAAGGGGCTACACCTTC
CDR3: CASSSRGLRGYTF

size: few
D: .
V: TRBV20-1
J: TRBJ1-1
DNA: TGCAGTGCAAGCCGGGGGGGAGGCACTGAAGCTTTCTTT
CDR3: CSASRGGGTEAFF

size: .
D: .
V: TRBV5-1
J: TRBJ1-3
DNA: TGCGCCAGCAGCCTGGAGAACTCCCGCGCGCCTGGAAACACCATATATTTT
CDR3: CASSLENSRAPGNTIYF

size: .
D: TRBD2
V: TRBV6-2/TRBV6-3
J: TRBJ2-7
DNA: TGTGCCAGCAGTTTGGGCGGGGGGACCAATGAGCAGTACTTC
CDR3: CASSLGGGTNEQYF

size: few
D: TRBD2
V: TRBV2
J: TRBJ2-5
DNA: TGTGCCAGCCTAAGACTAGCAGGATTTCAACAGACCCAGTACTTC
CDR3: CASLRLAGFQQTQYF

size: few
D: .
V: TRBV7-9
J: TRBJ2-5
DNA: TGTGCCAGCAGCCCCTTGGTAGAGACCCAGTACTTC
CDR3: CASSPLVETQYF

size: many
D: .
V: TRBV5-1
J: TRBJ2-5
DNA: TGCGCCAGCAGATTCGGGACACAGAACCAAGAGACCCAGTACTTC
CDR3: CASRFGTQNQETQYF